This T cell receptor (beta chain) was captured by sequencing in a study of shared clonotypes between healthy human individuals. Across the whole study: The study used three CD4 naive, three CD4 memory, two CD8 naive and one CD8 memory plate per donor.

Donors had no recently reported acute infections or vaccinations and were HIV-negative. Subsets obtained from CD4+ cells comprised CD45RA+ naive and CD45RA-negative memory cells. Sorted subsets were amplified in replicate PCRs using 200 ng DNA, around 30,000 T cell genomes. Using immunoSEQ multiplex PCR, the repertoire was profiled, and TCRdb retains in-frame clones only, with some absent. The data show millions of clones, around nine tenths seen once. CDR3 length: 17 amino acids. Trimming pared 2 bases from V and 0 bases from J, leaving 14 bases between. CDR1 is SGHVS and CDR2 is FNYEAQ in the germline V gene.

The chain uses TRBV7-6 and TRBJ1-3; D call uncertain. The receptor was derived from a young man in good health. Sequencing input: naive CD4+ T cells sorted from blood. Regarding subset: CD45RA+ positively selected. In DNA, the CDR3 is TGTGCCAGCAGCTTATTATCCGTAGACACCTCTGGAAACACCATATATTTT. This sequence encodes CASSLLSVDTSGNTIYF.